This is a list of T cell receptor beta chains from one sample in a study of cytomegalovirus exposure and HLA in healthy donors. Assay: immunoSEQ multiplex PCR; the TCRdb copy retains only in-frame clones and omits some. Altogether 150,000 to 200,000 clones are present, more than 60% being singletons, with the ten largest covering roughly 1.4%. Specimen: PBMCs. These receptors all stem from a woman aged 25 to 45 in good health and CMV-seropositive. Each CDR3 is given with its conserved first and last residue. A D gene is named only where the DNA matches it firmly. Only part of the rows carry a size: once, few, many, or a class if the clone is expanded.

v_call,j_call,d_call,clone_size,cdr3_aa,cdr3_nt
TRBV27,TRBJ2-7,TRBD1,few,CASSPRGDRGGSYEQYF,TGTGCCAGCAGTCCACGTGGGGACAGGGGAGGCTCCTACGAGCAGTACTTC
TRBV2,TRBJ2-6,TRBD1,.,CASRGDRAGANVLTF,TGTGCCAGCAGGGGGGACAGGGCTGGGGCCAACGTCCTGACTTTC
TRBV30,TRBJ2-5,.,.,CAWTRGGETQYF,TGTGCCTGGACAAGGGGCGGAGAGACCCAGTACTTC
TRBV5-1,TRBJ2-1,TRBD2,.,CASSVATSGSYNEQFF,TGCGCCAGCAGCGTAGCGACTAGCGGGAGTTACAATGAGCAGTTCTTC
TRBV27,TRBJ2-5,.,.,CASSQTSSEETQYF,TGTGCCAGCAGTCAGACTAGTTCGGAAGAGACCCAGTACTTC
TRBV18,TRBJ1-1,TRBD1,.,CASSPQTGATEAFF,TGTGCCAGCTCACCGCAGACAGGGGCCACTGAAGCTTTCTTT
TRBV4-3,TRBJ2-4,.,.,CASSQDEGVGIQYF,TGCGCCAGCAGCCAAGATGAGGGGGTAGGGATTCAGTACTTC
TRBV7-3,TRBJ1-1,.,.,CASSLADGRSAFF,TGTGCCAGCAGCTTAGCAGATGGGAGATCGGCTTTCTTT
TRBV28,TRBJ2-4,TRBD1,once,CASSRTLGGTGGGYAKNIQYF,TGTGCCAGCAGCCGAACGTTGGGGGGGACAGGGGGGGGTTATGCCAAAAACATTCAGTACTTC
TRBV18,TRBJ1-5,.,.,CASSPGNNQPQHF,TGTGCCAGCTCACCCGGGAACAATCAGCCCCAGCATTTT
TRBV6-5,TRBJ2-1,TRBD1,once,CASSRDRGTYNEQFF,TGTGCCAGCAGCCGCGACAGGGGCACCTACAATGAGCAGTTCTTC
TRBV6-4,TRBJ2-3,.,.,CASRSTGSGTDTQYF,TGTGCCAGCAGGTCTACAGGGTCAGGTACAGATACGCAGTATTTT
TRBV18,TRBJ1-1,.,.,CASSVQEQNTEAFF,TGTGCCAGCTCAGTGCAGGAACAGAACACTGAAGCTTTCTTT
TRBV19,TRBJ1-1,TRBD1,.,CASSPGTGLQDTEAFF,TGTGCCAGTAGTCCTGGGACAGGGCTTCAAGACACTGAAGCTTTCTTT
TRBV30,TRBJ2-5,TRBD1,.,CARTGGNQETQYF,TGTGCCAGAACAGGGGGGAACCAAGAGACCCAGTACTTC
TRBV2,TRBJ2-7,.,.,CASSVSQGLHEQYF,TGTGCCAGCAGTGTGAGTCAGGGCTTACACGAGCAGTACTTC
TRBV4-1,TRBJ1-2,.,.,CASSQDWAPRENYGYTF,TGCGCCAGCAGCCAAGATTGGGCCCCCCGGGAAAACTATGGCTACACCTTC
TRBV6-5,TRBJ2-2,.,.,CASRRTGSAGELFF,TGTGCCAGCAGACGCACCGGGAGTGCCGGGGAGCTGTTTTTT
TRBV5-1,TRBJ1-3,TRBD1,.,CASSLETGGSGNTIYF,TGCGCCAGCAGCTTGGAGACAGGGGGATCTGGAAACACCATATATTTT
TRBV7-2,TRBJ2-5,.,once,CASSPRETQYF,TGTGCCAGCAGCCCCCGGGAGACCCAGTACTTC
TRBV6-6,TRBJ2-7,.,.,CASSDGFLEQYF,TGTGCCAGCAGTGACGGGTTCCTCGAGCAGTACTTC
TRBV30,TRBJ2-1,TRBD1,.,CAWSVGQAYNEQFF,TGTGCCTGGAGTGTGGGACAGGCTTACAATGAGCAGTTCTTC
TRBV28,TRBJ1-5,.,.,CASSPQGISNQPQHF,TGTGCCAGCAGTCCCCAGGGGATCAGCAATCAGCCCCAGCATTTT
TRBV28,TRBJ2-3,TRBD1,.,CASRLDRGADTQYF,TGTGCCAGCAGACTCGACAGGGGGGCTGATACGCAGTATTTT
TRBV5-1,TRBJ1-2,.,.,CASSEPGSGYTF,TGCGCCAGCAGCGAACCGGGTTCAGGCTACACCTTC
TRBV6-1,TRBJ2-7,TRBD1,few,CASGAPGGYEQYF,TGTGCCAGCGGCGCCCCAGGGGGCTACGAGCAGTACTTC
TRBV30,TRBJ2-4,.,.,CAWSVGQGENIQYF,TGTGCCTGGAGTGTGGGGCAGGGTGAAAACATTCAGTACTTC
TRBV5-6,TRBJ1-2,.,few,CASSYNREKGYGYTF,TGTGCCAGCAGCTACAACAGGGAGAAGGGGTATGGCTACACCTTC
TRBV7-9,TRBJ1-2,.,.,CASSLHGLGLDGYTF,TGTGCCAGCAGCTTACATGGCCTGGGACTTGATGGCTACACCTTC
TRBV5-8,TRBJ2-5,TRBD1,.,CASSLYGQGGGQETQYF,TGTGCCAGCAGCTTGTATGGTCAAGGGGGCGGACAAGAGACCCAGTACTTC
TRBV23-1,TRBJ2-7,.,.,CASSPQQRYSYEQYF,TGCGCCAGCAGCCCTCAACAGAGATACTCCTACGAGCAGTACTTC
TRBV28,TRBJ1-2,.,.,CASSNNVQGITF,TGTGCCAGCAGTAACAATGTACAGGGTATCACCTTC
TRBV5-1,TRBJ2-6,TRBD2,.,CASSQTSGSGANVLTF,TGCGCCAGCAGCCAAACTAGCGGCTCTGGGGCCAACGTCCTGACTTTC
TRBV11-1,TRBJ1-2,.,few,CASSYGVGYGYTF,TGTGCCAGCAGCTACGGGGTAGGCTATGGCTACACCTTC
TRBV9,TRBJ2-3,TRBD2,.,CASSVLGLAGVGDTQYF,TGTGCCAGCAGCGTACTAGGGCTAGCGGGAGTGGGAGATACGCAGTATTTT
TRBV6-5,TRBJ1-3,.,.,CASTSGQFSGNTIYF,TGTGCCAGCACCAGTGGACAGTTCTCTGGAAACACCATATATTTT
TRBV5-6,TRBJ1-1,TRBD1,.,CASSTLTGETEAFF,TGTGCCAGCAGCACATTGACAGGGGAAACTGAAGCTTTCTTT